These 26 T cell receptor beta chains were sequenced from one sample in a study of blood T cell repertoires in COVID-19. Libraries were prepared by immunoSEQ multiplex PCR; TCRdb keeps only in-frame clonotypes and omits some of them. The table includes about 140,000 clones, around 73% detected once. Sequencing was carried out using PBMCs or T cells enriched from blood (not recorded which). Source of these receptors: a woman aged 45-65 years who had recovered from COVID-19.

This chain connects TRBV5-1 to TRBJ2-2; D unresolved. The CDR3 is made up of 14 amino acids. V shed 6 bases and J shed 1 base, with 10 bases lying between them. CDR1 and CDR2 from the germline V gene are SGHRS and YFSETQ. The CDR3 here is CASTREQNTGELFF. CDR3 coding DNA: TGCGCCAGCACCCGTGAGCAGAACACCGGGGAGCTGTTTTTT.

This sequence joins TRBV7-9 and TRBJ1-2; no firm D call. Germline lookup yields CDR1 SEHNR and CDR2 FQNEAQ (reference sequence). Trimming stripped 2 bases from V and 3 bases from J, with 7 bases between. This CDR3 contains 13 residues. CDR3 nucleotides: TGTGCCAGCAGCTTAATCGGGGACTATGGCTACACCTTC. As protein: CASSLIGDYGYTF. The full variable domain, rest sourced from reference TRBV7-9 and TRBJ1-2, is DTGVSQNPRHKITKRGQNVTFRCDPISEHNRLYWYRQTLGQGPEFLTYFQNEAQLEKSRLLSDRFSAERPKGSFSTLEIQRTEQGDSAMYLCASSLIGDYGYTFGSGTRLTVV.

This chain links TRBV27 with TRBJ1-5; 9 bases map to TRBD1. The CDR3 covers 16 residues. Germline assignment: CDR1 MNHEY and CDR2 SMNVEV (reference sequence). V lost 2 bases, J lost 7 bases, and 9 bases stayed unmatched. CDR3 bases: TGTGCCAGCAGTTTAATTGGGACAGGGAGAGGACAGCCCCAGCATTTT. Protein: CASSLIGTGRGQPQHF.

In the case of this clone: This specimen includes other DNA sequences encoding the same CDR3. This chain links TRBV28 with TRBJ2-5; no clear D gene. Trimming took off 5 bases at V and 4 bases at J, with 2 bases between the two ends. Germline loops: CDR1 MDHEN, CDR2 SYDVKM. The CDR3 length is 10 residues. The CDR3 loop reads CASSRETQYF. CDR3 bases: TGTGCCAGCAGTCGAGAGACCCAGTACTTC.

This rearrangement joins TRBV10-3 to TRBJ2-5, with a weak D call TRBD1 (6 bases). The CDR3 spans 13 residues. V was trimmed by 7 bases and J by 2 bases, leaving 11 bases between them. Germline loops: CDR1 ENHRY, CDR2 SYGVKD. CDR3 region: CAITMDRQETQYF. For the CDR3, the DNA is TGTGCCATCACCATGGACAGACAAGAGACCCAGTACTTC.

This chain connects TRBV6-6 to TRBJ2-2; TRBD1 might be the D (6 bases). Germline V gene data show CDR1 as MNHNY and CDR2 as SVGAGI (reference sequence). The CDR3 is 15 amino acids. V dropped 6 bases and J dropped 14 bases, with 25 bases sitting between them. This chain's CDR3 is CASSVRDNSFRYLFF. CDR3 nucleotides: TGTGCCAGCAGCGTTAGGGACAACTCCTTTAGATATCTGTTTTTT.

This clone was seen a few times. The CDR3 here is CASSFHNGTENTEAFF. DNA for the CDR3: TGTGCCAGCAGCTTCCATAATGGGACAGAGAACACTGAAGCTTTCTTT. The genes are TRBV5-4 and TRBJ1-1; 7 bases agree with TRBD1. V trimming: 2 bases; J trimming: 1 base; junction bases outside the gene matches: 8. Germline loops: CDR1 SGHNT, CDR2 YYREEE (reference sequence). This CDR3 has 16 amino acids.

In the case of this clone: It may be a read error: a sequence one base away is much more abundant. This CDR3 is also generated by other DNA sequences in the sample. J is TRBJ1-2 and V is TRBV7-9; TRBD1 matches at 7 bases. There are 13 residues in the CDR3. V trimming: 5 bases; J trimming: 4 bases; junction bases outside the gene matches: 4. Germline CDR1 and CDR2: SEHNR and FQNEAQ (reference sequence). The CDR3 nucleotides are TGTGCCAGCAGCCTGGGGACAGCCTATGGCTACACCTTC. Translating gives CASSLGTAYGYTF.

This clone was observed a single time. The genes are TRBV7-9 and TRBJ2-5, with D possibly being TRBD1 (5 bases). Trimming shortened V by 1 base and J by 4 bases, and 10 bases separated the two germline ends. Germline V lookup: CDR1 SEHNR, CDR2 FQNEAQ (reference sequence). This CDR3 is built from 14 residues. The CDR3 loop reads CASSLEGFGETQYF. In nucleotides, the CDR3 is TGTGCCAGCAGCTTAGAGGGGTTTGGAGAGACCCAGTACTTC.

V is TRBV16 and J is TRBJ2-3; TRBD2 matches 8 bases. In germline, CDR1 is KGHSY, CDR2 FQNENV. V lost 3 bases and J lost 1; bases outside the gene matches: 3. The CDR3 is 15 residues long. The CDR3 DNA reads TGTGCCAGCAGCCACATTAGCGGGGGCACAGATACGCAGTATTTT. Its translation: CASSHISGGTDTQYF.

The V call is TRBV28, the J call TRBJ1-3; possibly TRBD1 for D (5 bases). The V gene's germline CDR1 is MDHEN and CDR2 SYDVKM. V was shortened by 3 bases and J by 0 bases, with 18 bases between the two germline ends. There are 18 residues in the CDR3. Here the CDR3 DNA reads TGTGCCAGCAGTTTTTTTTGGGGGGGGAAAAGCTCTGGAAACACCATATATTTT. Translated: CASSFFWGGKSSGNTIYF.

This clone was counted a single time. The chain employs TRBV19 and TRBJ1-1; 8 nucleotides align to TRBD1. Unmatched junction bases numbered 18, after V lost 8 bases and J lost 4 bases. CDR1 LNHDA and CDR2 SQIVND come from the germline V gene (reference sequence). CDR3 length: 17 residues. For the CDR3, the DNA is TGTGCCAGTGGTTCACACGGGACAGGATCACCAAGCACTGAAGCTTTCTTT. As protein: CASGSHGTGSPSTEAFF. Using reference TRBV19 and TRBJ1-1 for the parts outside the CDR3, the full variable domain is DGGITQSPKYLFRKEGQNVTLSCEQNLNHDAMYWYRQDPGQGLRLIYYSQIVNDFQKGDIAEGYSVSREKKESFPLTVTSAQKNPTAFYLCASGSHGTGSPSTEAFFGQGTRLTVV.

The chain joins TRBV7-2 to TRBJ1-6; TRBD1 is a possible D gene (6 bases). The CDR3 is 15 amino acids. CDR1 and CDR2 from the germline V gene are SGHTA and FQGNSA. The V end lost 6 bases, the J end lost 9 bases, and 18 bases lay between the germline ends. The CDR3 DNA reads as TGTGCCAGCAGGCCTGGGGGGGCGCGTCTTTCACCCCTCCACTTT. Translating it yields CASRPGGARLSPLHF.

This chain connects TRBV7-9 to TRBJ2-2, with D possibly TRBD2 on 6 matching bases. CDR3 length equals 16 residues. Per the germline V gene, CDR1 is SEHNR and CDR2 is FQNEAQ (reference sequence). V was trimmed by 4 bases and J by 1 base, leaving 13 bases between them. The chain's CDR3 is CASSSLRDLNTGELFF. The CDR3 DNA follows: TGTGCCAGCAGCTCCCTACGGGACTTGAACACCGGGGAGCTGTTTTTT.

In DNA form, the CDR3 reads TGTGCCAGCCTTGGACAGGGAGGAGATACGCAGTATTTT. Its translation is CASLGQGGDTQYF. V is TRBV2 and J is TRBJ2-3; TRBD1 matches at 8 bases. The junction had 6 bases not matched to a gene; V was cut back by 8 bases and J by 5 bases. Germline CDR1 and CDR2: SNHLY and FYNNEI. The length of the CDR3 is 13 residues.

CDR3 loop: CASRPGTSADTQYF. The CDR3 DNA is TGTGCCAGCAGACCCGGGACTAGCGCGGATACGCAGTATTTT. The chain couples TRBV2 to TRBJ2-3, with 10 nucleotides matching TRBD2. The V gene end was trimmed by 6 bases and the J gene end by 6 bases; junction bases not matched to a gene: 6. Germline-derived CDR1 and CDR2 are SNHLY and FYNNEI. The CDR3 loop spans 14 amino acids.

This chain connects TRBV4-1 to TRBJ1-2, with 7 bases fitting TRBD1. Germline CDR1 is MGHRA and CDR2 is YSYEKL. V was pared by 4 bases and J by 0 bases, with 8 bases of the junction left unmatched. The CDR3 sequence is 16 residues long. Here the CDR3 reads CASSRTGTETNYGYTF. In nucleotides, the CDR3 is TGCGCCAGCAGCCGCACCGGGACAGAAACTAACTATGGCTACACCTTC.

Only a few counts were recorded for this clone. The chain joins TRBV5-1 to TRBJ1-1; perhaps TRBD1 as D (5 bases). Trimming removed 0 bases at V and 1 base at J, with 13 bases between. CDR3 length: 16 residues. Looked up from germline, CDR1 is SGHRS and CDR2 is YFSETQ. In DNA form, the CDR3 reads TGCGCCAGCAGCTTGGGACTGGGGCGGGGGAACACTGAAGCTTTCTTT. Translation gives CASSLGLGRGNTEAFF.

As DNA, the CDR3 is TGTGCCAGCAGTGAAAACAGGGGAGAGACCCAGTACTTC. Translated, it gives CASSENRGETQYF. The rearrangement links TRBV2 to TRBJ2-5, with 7 bases lining up with TRBD1. Germline V gene sequence: CDR1 SNHLY, CDR2 FYNNEI. After removal of 2 bases from V and 4 bases from J, the junction contained 1 base not matched to a gene. This CDR3 is built from 13 residues.

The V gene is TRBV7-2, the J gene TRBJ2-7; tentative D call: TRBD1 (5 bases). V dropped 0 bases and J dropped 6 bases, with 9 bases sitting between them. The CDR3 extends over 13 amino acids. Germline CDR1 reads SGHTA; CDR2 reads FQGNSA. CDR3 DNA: TGTGCCAGCAGCTTAGCCAGGGTGAGCGAGCAGTACGTC. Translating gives CASSLARVSEQYV.

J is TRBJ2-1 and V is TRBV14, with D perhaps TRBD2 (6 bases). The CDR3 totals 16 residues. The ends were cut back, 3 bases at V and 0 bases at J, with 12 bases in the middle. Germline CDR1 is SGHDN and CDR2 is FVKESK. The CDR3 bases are TGTGCCAGCAGCCAGCGGGGAAGGGGCTCCTACAATGAGCAGTTCTTC. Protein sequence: CASSQRGRGSYNEQFF.

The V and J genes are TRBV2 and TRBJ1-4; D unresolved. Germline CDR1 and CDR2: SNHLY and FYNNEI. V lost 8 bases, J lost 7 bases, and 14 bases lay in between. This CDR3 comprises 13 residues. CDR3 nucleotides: TGTGCCAGCGAGAGATCGGAGGGTGAAAAACTGTTTTTT. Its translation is CASERSEGEKLFF.

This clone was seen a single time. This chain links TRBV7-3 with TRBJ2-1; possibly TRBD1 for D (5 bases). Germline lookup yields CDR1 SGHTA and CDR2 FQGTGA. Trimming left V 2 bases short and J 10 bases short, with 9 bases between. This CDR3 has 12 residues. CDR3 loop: CASSLPGREQFF. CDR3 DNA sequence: TGTGCCAGCAGCTTACCAGGGCGGGAGCAGTTCTTC.

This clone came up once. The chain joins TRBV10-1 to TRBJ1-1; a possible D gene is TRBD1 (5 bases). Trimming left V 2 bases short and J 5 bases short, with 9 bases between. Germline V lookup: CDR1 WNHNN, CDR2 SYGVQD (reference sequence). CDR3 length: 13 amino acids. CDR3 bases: TGCGCCAGCAGTGAGAGGGACTTTACTGAAGCTTTCTTT. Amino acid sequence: CASSERDFTEAFF.

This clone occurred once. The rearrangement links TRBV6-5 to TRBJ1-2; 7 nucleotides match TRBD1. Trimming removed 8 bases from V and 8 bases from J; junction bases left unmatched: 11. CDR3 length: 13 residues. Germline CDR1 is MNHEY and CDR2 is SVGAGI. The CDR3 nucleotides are TGTGCCAGCCCGTCACGGGACAGAAACGGCTACACCTTC. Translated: CASPSRDRNGYTF.

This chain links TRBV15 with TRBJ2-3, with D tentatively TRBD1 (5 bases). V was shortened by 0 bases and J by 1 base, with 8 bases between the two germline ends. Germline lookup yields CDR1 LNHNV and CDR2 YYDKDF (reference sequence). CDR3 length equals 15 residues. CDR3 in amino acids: CATSRDPTGTDTQYF. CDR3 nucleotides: TGTGCCACCAGCAGAGATCCGACAGGCACAGATACGCAGTATTTT.